This T cell receptor (beta chain) was obtained from a study of cytomegalovirus exposure and HLA in healthy donors. This clone was seen more than once but under ten times. Antigen: not known. With 60 Vbeta and 13 Jbeta primers, the PCR was carried out. Here immunoSEQ multiplex PCR was the method, and the copy in TCRdb shows in-frame clones only, minus some. The sample yields tens of thousands of clones, roughly 80% seen once. Whole-study results and caveats: Listed as cytomegalovirus-associated were over 150 TCR beta chains.

Germline assignment: CDR1 MDHEN and CDR2 SYDVKM. V gave up 8 bases and J gave up 5 bases, with 9 bases separating them. The CDR3 totals 11 residues. This sequence joins TRBV28 and TRBJ1-1; D ambiguous. Sequencing input: PBMCs. The origin of this receptor is a man aged 25 to 45 in good health and CMV-seronegative. CDR3 region: CASALRTEAFF. The CDR3, as DNA: TGTGCCAGCGCGCTTCGGACTGAAGCTTTCTTT.